This T cell receptor (beta chain) was found in a study of blood T cell repertoires in COVID-19. Study at large: Acute and convalescent COVID-19 samples came from the United States, Italy and Spain.

The germline V gene has CDR1 GTSNPN and CDR2 SVGIG (reference sequence). After removal of 3 bases from V and 5 bases from J, the junction contained 14 bases not matched to a gene. The CDR3 is 16 amino acids. Original methodology: From reference gene primer amplification, estimates of nucleated cell counts were derived. Clones were sequenced by immunoSEQ multiplex PCR, and TCRdb holds only the in-frame ones, with some missing. From that table come the V and J calls and clone size; the DNA was used to work out D and trimming. The sample lists 240,000 or so clones, approximately 84% occurring once. Sample: peripheral blood. The receptor comes from a woman aged 80 or over with acute or convalescent COVID-19. J is TRBJ1-1 and V is TRBV30; 8 bases line up with TRBD1. In DNA form, the CDR3 reads TGTGCCTGGAGCCCCAGAAGAGGGACAGGACGGACTGAAGCTTTCTTT. This encodes CAWSPRRGTGRTEAFF.